A selection of T cell receptor beta chains follows, all from one sample in a study of cytomegalovirus exposure and HLA in healthy donors. TCRdb's copy holds only in-frame clones and misses some; the assay was immunoSEQ multiplex PCR. Altogether roughly 90,000 clones are present, around four fifths being singletons, with the ten largest covering roughly 3.5%. What was sequenced was PBMCs. The receptors originated from a man younger than 45 in good health and CMV-seropositive. Each CDR3 is given with its conserved first and last residue. D genes are given only for firm matches. The listing skips clone size in some rows; elsewhere it reads once, few, many or a size class.

>TRBV18|.|TRBJ2-3|.
TGTGCCAGCTCACCCGACACCTCAGTACCGCCGCAGTATTTT
CASSPDTSVPPQYF
>TRBV29-1|TRBD1|TRBJ2-5|.
TGCACTTCGGACAGGATAGAAGAGACCCAGTACTTC
CTSDRIEETQYF
>TRBV5-1|TRBD1|TRBJ2-1|.
TGCGCCAGCAGCTCCGGGACAGGGGTCAATGAGCAGTTCTTC
CASSSGTGVNEQFF
>TRBV4-1|TRBD1|TRBJ1-5|.
TGCGCCAGCAGCCACGGGACAGGGGATAACAATCAGCCCCAGCATTTT
CASSHGTGDNNQPQHF
>TRBV29-1|.|TRBJ2-1|few
TGCAGCGCCCGACAGGGAGGCGAAGGAAATGAGCAGTTCTTC
CSARQGGEGNEQFF
>TRBV6-5|.|TRBJ2-7|few
TGTGCCAGCAGCGACGGAGGAAGCCAGTACGAGCAGTACTTC
CASSDGGSQYEQYF
>TRBV9|.|TRBJ2-3|.
TGTGCCAGCAGCGTAGACAGCACCACAGATACGCAGTATTTT
CASSVDSTTDTQYF
>TRBV5-1|.|TRBJ2-7|.
TGCGCCAGCAGCTCGGCCCCAGGGTTTACCTACGAGCAGTACTTC
CASSSAPGFTYEQYF
>TRBV9|TRBD2|TRBJ2-1|.
TGTGCCAGCAGCGTAGCTAGCGGGATCGTCAATGAGCAGTTCTTC
CASSVASGIVNEQFF
>TRBV10-3|TRBD2|TRBJ2-1|.
TGTGCCATCAGTGCCGGGACTAGCGCCTCCTACAATGAGCAGTTCTTC
CAISAGTSASYNEQFF